This T cell receptor (beta chain) was observed in a study of blood T cell repertoires in COVID-19. In the study overall: Sites in the United States, Italy and Spain provided acute and convalescent COVID-19 samples. T cells, B-cell-depleted T cells, or PBMCs supplied cDNA or gDNA.

Source study methods: Amplifying reference gene primers gave estimates of nucleated cell counts. Using immunoSEQ multiplex PCR, the repertoire was profiled, and TCRdb retains in-frame clones only, with some absent. The V and J calls and clone size were taken over from that table, and D and trimming were inferred from the DNA. Of more than 90,000 clones listed, about nine tenths are singletons. The CDR3 is 16 residues long. Trimming took off 2 bases at V and 4 bases at J, with 17 bases between the two ends. Per germline, CDR1 MNHEY and CDR2 SVGAGI. The material sequenced was peripheral blood. The TCR originated in a human donor in a cohort sampled during active COVID-19. The V gene is TRBV6-5, the J gene TRBJ1-1; perhaps TRBD1 as D (6 bases). The CDR3 loop reads CASSYPSGGGVTEAFF. The CDR3 coding sequence is TGTGCCAGCAGTTACCCCAGCGGGGGCGGAGTCACTGAAGCTTTCTTT.